A single sample is the source of the 15 T cell receptor beta chains below, sequenced in a study of blood T cells in healthy people across ages. Through a sample-barcoded 5' primer and a J-beta primer mix, a second PCR was run for roughly 7 to 12 cycles. TCRdb reprocessed the 5' RACE reads with MiXCR, giving one entry per CDR3 protein. Of approximately 800,000 distinct CDR3 sequences listed, 55% to 70% are singletons. Specimen: blood. These TCRs come from a man aged 25 to 45 in good health.

This chain uses TRBV2 with TRBJ1-5; perhaps TRBD1 as D (5 bases). V lost 4 bases to trimming and J lost 6 bases, with 16 bases between them. This CDR3 contains 15 residues. Per the germline V gene, CDR1 is SNHLY and CDR2 is FYNNEI. The CDR3 loop is CASSGGAYIGQPQHF. The CDR3 DNA follows: TGTGCCAGCAGTGGCGGGGCCTACATAGGTCAGCCCCAGCATTTT.

The chain links TRBV6-2 or TRBV6-3 to TRBJ2-1; 13 positions match TRBD2. The J call may not be correct, given that the DNA end is closer to TRBJ2-7. There are 17 residues in the CDR3. Germline loops: CDR1 MNHEY, CDR2 SVGEGT. CDR3: CASSFHLTSGGDNEQYF. CDR3 nucleotide sequence: TGTGCCAGCAGTTTCCACCTCACTAGCGGGGGGGACAATGAGCAGTACTTC.

This clonotype has just a few counts. The genes are TRBV7-9 and TRBJ2-7, with D unresolved. The CDR3 covers 14 residues. Germline-derived CDR1 and CDR2 are SEHNR and FQNEAQ (reference sequence). The ends were cut back, 4 bases at V and 7 bases at J, with 17 bases in the middle. The CDR3 bases are TGTGCCAGCAGCTCGCTGCGCGGACCTCTGGAGCAGTACTTC. This sequence encodes CASSSLRGPLEQYF.

V and J are TRBV20-1 and TRBJ1-1; D not resolved. Deletions cut 3 bases from V and 0 bases from J, with 8 bases between. The V gene's germline CDR1 is DFQATT and CDR2 SNEGSKA (reference sequence). CDR3 length equals 13 residues. The CDR3 reads CSASRNMNTEAFF. DNA for the CDR3: TGCAGTGCTAGTCGAAACATGAACACTGAAGCTTTCTTT.

The rearrangement links TRBV2 to TRBJ1-2; TRBD1 agrees at 8 bases. Germline V gives CDR1 SNHLY, CDR2 FYNNEI. Trimming took 6 bases from V and 6 from J; bases not matched to a gene: 6. The CDR3 has 13 amino acids. CDR3 amino acids: CASRDDRGHGYTF. The CDR3 DNA follows: TGTGCCAGCAGGGACGACAGGGGTCATGGCTACACCTTC.

The chain couples TRBV28 to TRBJ1-1; D is possibly TRBD1 (6 bases). With 6 bases removed from V and 0 bases from J, the gap between germline ends came to 11 bases. The CDR3 length is 14 residues. CDR1 MDHEN and CDR2 SYDVKM come from the germline V gene. CDR3 coding DNA: TGTGCCAGCAGGGGTGGACAGATGAACACTGAAGCTTTCTTT. Amino acid sequence: CASRGGQMNTEAFF.

Points on this clonotype: The germline gene is not matched at one end of the junction; a read error may be the cause. J is TRBJ1-5 and V is TRBV7-2; 8 bases agree with TRBD1. The CDR3 covers 13 residues. Germline loops: CDR1 SGHTA, CDR2 FQGNSA. The chain's CDR3 is CASSLTGDQAQHF. The CDR3 nucleotides are TGTGCCAGCAGCCTGACAGGGGATCAGGCCCAGCATTTT.

The gene calls are TRBV27 and TRBJ2-5; 9 bases align to TRBD1. The CDR3 is 13 residues long. Trimming at V came to 8 bases and at J to 4 bases, leaving 5 bases not matched to a gene. CDR1 and CDR2 from the germline V gene are MNHEY and SMNVEV (reference sequence). CDR3 nucleotide sequence: TGTGCCAGCTCCCACAGGGGGCTAGAGACCCAGTACTTC. Translating it yields CASSHRGLETQYF.

A few counts support this clonotype. V and J are TRBV25-1 and TRBJ2-7; no clear D gene. Deletions cut 5 bases from V and 2 bases from J, with 13 bases between. Germline V gene data show CDR1 as MGHDK and CDR2 as SYGVNS. The CDR3 has 14 residues. This chain's CDR3 is CASSSPLGPYEQYF. In DNA, the CDR3 is TGTGCCAGCAGTTCCCCCCTAGGACCCTACGAGCAGTACTTC.

This chain joins TRBV6-1 and TRBJ2-3; the D gene is possibly TRBD2 (6 bases). The CDR3 loop spans 13 amino acids. Germline CDR1 MNHNS, CDR2 SASEGT. Trimming removed 8 bases at V and 1 base at J, with 10 bases between. CDR3 amino acids: CASDKRGTDTQYF. In DNA form, the CDR3 reads TGTGCCAGCGATAAGCGGGGCACAGATACGCAGTATTTT.

J is TRBJ1-2 and V is TRBV13, with D perhaps matching TRBD1 (5 bases). The CDR3 extends over 12 amino acids. Trimming pared 5 bases from V and 4 bases from J, leaving 8 bases between. The germline V gene has CDR1 PRHDT and CDR2 FYEKMQ (reference sequence). The CDR3 nucleotides read TGTGCCAGCAGCAGGGGCTTCTATGGCTACACCTTC. It is translated as CASSRGFYGYTF. Looking up the rest from reference TRBV13 and TRBJ1-2 gives the full variable domain: AAGVIQSPRHLIKEKRETATLKCYPIPRHDTVYWYQQGPGQDPQFLISFYEKMQSDKGSIPDRFSAQQFSDYHSELNMSSLELGDSALYFCASSRGFYGYTFGSGTRLTVV.

The chain couples TRBV12-3 or TRBV12-4 to TRBJ2-3; 13 bases fit TRBD2. The length of the CDR3 is 18 residues. J lost 4 bases, V lost 6 bases, and 13 bases had no gene match. CDR3 residues: CASRRNKGTSGTSDTQYF. CDR3 coding DNA: TGTGCCAGCAGAAGAAATAAAGGGACTAGCGGGACCTCAGATACGCAGTATTTT.

The chain carries TRBV6-2 or TRBV6-3 and TRBJ1-2; no clear D gene. Per germline, CDR1 MNHEY and CDR2 SVGEGT. V lost 4 bases to trimming and J lost 3 bases, with 12 bases between them. The CDR3 is made up of 14 amino acids. CDR3: CASSLPGFDYGYTF. CDR3 DNA sequence: TGTGCCAGCAGTTTGCCCGGGTTCGACTATGGCTACACCTTC.

This CDR3 is CASSKGIGEQFF. In DNA form, the CDR3 reads TGTGCCAGCAGTAAAGGGATCGGGGAGCAGTTCTTC. The rearrangement joins TRBV6-5 to TRBJ2-1, with unresolved D. CDR3 length: 12 residues. V lost 5 bases to trimming and J lost 10 bases, with 12 bases between them. Germline V gene sequence: CDR1 MNHEY, CDR2 SVGAGI.

The chain carries TRBV6-5 and TRBJ1-5, with D maybe TRBD1 (6 bases). V was shortened by 5 bases and J by 7 bases, with 18 bases between the two germline ends. Per the germline V gene, CDR1 is MNHEY and CDR2 is SVGAGI. The CDR3 covers 15 residues. In DNA, the CDR3 is TGTGCCAGCAGTCTAAAGACAGGTTCAGGCCAGCCCCAGCATTTT. It is translated as CASSLKTGSGQPQHF.